The table lists the clone carrying this T cell receptor beta chain with a few counts. Its antigen is undetermined. This specimen belongs to a study of T cells in Graves' hyperthyroidism and ophthalmopathy. Uncontrolled infection, other autoimmune disease, pregnancy or lactation led to exclusion. Clinical symptoms, serum thyroxine, TRAb, thyroid ultrasound and orbital computed tomography informed diagnoses. Initially, at the first diagnosis of hyperthyroidism and before any ophthalmopathy symptoms, blood was sampled. Overall study findings and caveats: Also found in blood were most expanded thyroid clonotypes above 0.001.

The TCR beta CDR3 regions underwent amplification using RNA transcripts as the source. The TCR CDR3 first-round RT-PCR relied on the HTBI primer set. Each CDR3 protein gets one entry after TCRdb re-called the multiplex PCR reads with MiXCR. The table lists some 250,000 distinct CDR3 sequences, just over 14% of them singletons. CDR1 is GTSNPN, CDR2 SVGIG, per germline (reference sequence). The CDR3 loop spans 13 amino acids. The germline V and J ends were trimmed by 3 bases and 6 bases, with 14 bases remaining between them. Sample: blood. This sequence joins TRBV30 and TRBJ1-2; D not certain. This receptor was taken from a woman in her thirties or forties with Graves' hyperthyroidism that later progressed to Graves' ophthalmopathy. The CDR3 region has the DNA TGTGCCTGGAGCCCCGCGGGGAAACATGGCTACACCTTC. This sequence encodes CAWSPAGKHGYTF.